These 28 T cell receptor beta chains were sequenced from one sample in a study of cytomegalovirus exposure and HLA in healthy donors. In the PCR, 60 Vbeta and 13 Jbeta primers were used. This table comes from immunoSEQ multiplex PCR, and its TCRdb copy is limited to in-frame clones, with some not included. The table lists 200,000 to 250,000 clones, around 80% of them singletons. What was sequenced was PBMCs. The receptors derive from a boy between 2 and 10 years old in good health and CMV-seronegative.

V is TRBV18 and J is TRBJ1-3; D is unresolved. The germline gives CDR1 KGHSH, CDR2 LQKENI. Trimming took off 0 bases at V and 2 bases at J, with 11 bases between the two ends. This CDR3 contains 16 residues. In DNA, the CDR3 is TGTGCCAGCTCACCACCCGGAGGCTCTGCTGGAAACACCATATATTTT. Encoded protein: CASSPPGGSAGNTIYF.

This clone was observed a single time. CDR3 in DNA: TGTGCCAGTAGTATGTTAGCGAGCTCCTACGAGCAGTACTTC. Amino acids: CASSMLASSYEQYF. The V and J genes are TRBV19 and TRBJ2-7; D is perhaps TRBD2 (5 bases). CDR1 and CDR2 from the germline V gene are LNHDA and SQIVND (reference sequence). The V and J ends lost 3 bases and 0 bases respectively, with 9 bases between them. The CDR3 consists of 14 residues.

The chain uses TRBV7-6 and TRBJ2-6, with TRBD1 matching 12 bases. The CDR3 extends over 21 amino acids. Germline V lookup: CDR1 SGHVS, CDR2 FNYEAQ. Trimming at V came to 5 bases and at J to 2 bases, leaving 16 bases not matched to a gene. Written as DNA, the CDR3 is TGTGCCAGCAGCCTACTTAGAGGGGACAGGGGGCCAGGGGCTGGGGCCAACGTCCTGACTTTC. It specifies CASSLLRGDRGPGAGANVLTF.

This clone was seen only once. The chain recombines TRBV2 with TRBJ2-2, with TRBD2 matching over 12 bases. CDR3 length: 16 amino acids. Germline CDR1 and CDR2: SNHLY and FYNNEI. V shed 4 bases, J shed 6 bases, and the junction held 6 bases outside the gene matches. CDR3 residues: CASSGTSGRLSGELFF. CDR3 nucleotides: TGTGCCAGCAGTGGAACTAGCGGGAGGTTATCCGGGGAGCTGTTTTTT.

V usage is TRBV19 and J usage is TRBJ1-5; D not resolved. The germline gives CDR1 LNHDA, CDR2 SQIVND (reference sequence). The CDR3 covers 14 residues. The V gene lost 3 bases and the J gene lost 4 bases, with 10 bases spanning the gap. Here the CDR3 reads CASSIDRGNQPQHF. The CDR3 DNA reads as TGTGCCAGTAGTATTGATCGAGGGAATCAGCCCCAGCATTTT.

The V and J genes are TRBV30 and TRBJ2-1, with TRBD1 identical over 8 bases. CDR1 and CDR2 (germline): GTSNPN, SVGIG (reference sequence). The junction had 2 bases not matched to a gene; V was cut back by 1 base and J by 3 bases. The CDR3 extends over 14 amino acids. The CDR3 spells CAWSDTGGYNEQFF. CDR3 nucleotides: TGTGCCTGGAGTGACACAGGGGGCTACAATGAGCAGTTCTTC.

The genes are TRBV5-4 and TRBJ2-3; D perhaps matches TRBD1 (6 bases). Looked up from germline, CDR1 is SGHNT and CDR2 is YYREEE (reference sequence). This CDR3 region has 16 residues. Trimming shortened V by 3 bases and J by 4 bases, and 18 bases separated the two germline ends. CDR3 nucleotide sequence: TGTGCCAGCAGCTGGGGGCGGCAGGGGAGCGCAGATACGCAGTATTTT. Translating it yields CASSWGRQGSADTQYF.

The CDR3 DNA is TGCGCCAGCAGCCTTTCTGGGGGCGGTGAAAAACTGTTTTTT. This sequence encodes CASSLSGGGEKLFF. The V call is TRBV5-1, the J call TRBJ1-4, with D perhaps matching TRBD1 (6 bases). CDR1 and CDR2 (germline): SGHRS, YFSETQ. The CDR3 totals 14 residues. With 4 bases removed from V and 7 bases from J, the gap between germline ends came to 14 bases.

This clone was counted between two and nine times. The J gene is TRBJ1-6, the V gene TRBV6-1; TRBD1 is a possible D gene (5 bases). Trimming took 1 base from V and 6 from J, leaving 10 bases between them. The CDR3 runs to 15 residues. Looked up from germline, CDR1 is MNHNS and CDR2 is SASEGT. CDR3 nucleotides: TGTGCCAGCAGTGAAGGCCAGGGTCTTAATTCACCCCTCCACTTT. Its translation is CASSEGQGLNSPLHF.

V gene TRBV19 combines with J gene TRBJ1-1; TRBD1 is a possible D gene (5 bases). CDR1 is LNHDA and CDR2 is SQIVND in the germline V gene (reference sequence). Trimming stripped 7 bases from V and 4 bases from J, with 25 bases between. The CDR3 is 17 residues long. The CDR3 sequence: CASTPLQLGGISTEAFF. The CDR3 region has the DNA TGTGCCAGTACCCCACTTCAGTTGGGGGGAATCAGCACTGAAGCTTTCTTT.

The V gene is TRBV19, the J gene TRBJ1-4; possibly TRBD1 for D (5 bases). Trimming took 8 bases from V and 1 from J, leaving 17 bases between them. The V gene's germline CDR1 is LNHDA and CDR2 SQIVND (reference sequence). The CDR3 loop spans 16 amino acids. Here the CDR3 DNA reads TGTGCCAGTCAACCCCAGGGTACGGGAACTAATGAAAAACTGTTTTTT. It is translated as CASQPQGTGTNEKLFF.

This sequence joins TRBV2 and TRBJ2-3; maybe TRBD1 (5 bases). The CDR3 length is 14 residues. CDR1 is SNHLY and CDR2 is FYNNEI in the germline V gene. Between the trimmed V and J ends, which lost 3 bases and 2 bases, there was a span of 9 bases. The CDR3 region is CASSEDIYTDTQYF. The CDR3 DNA sequence: TGTGCCAGCAGTGAGGACATTTACACAGATACGCAGTATTTT. The whole variable domain, filled in from reference TRBV2 and TRBJ2-3, reads EPEVTQTPSHQVTQMGQEVILRCVPISNHLYFYWYRQILGQKVEFLVSFYNNEISEKSEIFDDQFSVERPDGSNFTLKIRSTKLEDSAMYFCASSEDIYTDTQYFGPGTRLTVL.

CDR3 protein: CASSIRASYNEQFF. CDR3 DNA sequence: TGTGCCAGTAGTATTAGAGCCTCCTACAATGAGCAGTTCTTC. The rearrangement links TRBV19 to TRBJ2-1, with D hard to call. This CDR3 comprises 14 residues. V was clipped by 3 bases and J by 0 bases, with 6 bases between them. Germline V gives CDR1 LNHDA, CDR2 SQIVND (reference sequence).

A single count supports this clone. V and J are TRBV7-9 and TRBJ2-3; 7 bases align to TRBD1. The CDR3 is 19 amino acids. Germline assignment: CDR1 SEHNR and CDR2 FQNEAQ (reference sequence). Trimming removed 6 bases from V and 0 bases from J; junction bases left unmatched: 18. The CDR3 reads CASSPNPGQVVRSTDTQYF. CDR3 nucleotide sequence: TGTGCCAGCAGTCCCAATCCAGGACAGGTAGTGAGGAGCACAGATACGCAGTATTTT.

The CDR3 spells CASRSGYSNQPQHF. As DNA, the CDR3 is TGTGCCAGTAGGTCAGGATATAGCAATCAGCCCCAGCATTTT. The chain is built from TRBV19 and TRBJ1-5; D not resolved. This CDR3 is built from 14 residues. V gave up 6 bases and J gave up 0 bases, with 9 bases separating them. The germline CDR1 and CDR2 sequences are LNHDA and SQIVND (reference sequence).

The rearrangement joins TRBV11-2 to TRBJ1-1; 11 bases line up with TRBD1. Germline lookup yields CDR1 SGHAT and CDR2 FQNNGV. V lost 2 bases and J lost 4; bases outside the gene matches: 3. There are 15 residues in the CDR3. CDR3 bases: TGTGCCAGCAGCTTATTAGGGACAGGGGGCACTGAAGCTTTCTTT. It translates to CASSLLGTGGTEAFF.

The chain is built from TRBV7-9 and TRBJ2-7, with TRBD2 as a possible D gene (5 bases). Germline V lookup: CDR1 SEHNR, CDR2 FQNEAQ (reference sequence). The V end was cut by 6 bases, the J end by 3 bases, with 21 bases between. This CDR3 is 16 amino acids long. The CDR3 sequence: CASSIGVRFFDYEQYF. CDR3 nucleotide sequence: TGTGCCAGCAGTATCGGGGTCAGATTCTTCGACTACGAGCAGTACTTC.

The chain is built from TRBV6-6 and TRBJ2-3, with a tentative D call TRBD1 (6 bases). Germline V gene sequence: CDR1 MNHNY, CDR2 SVGAGI (reference sequence). V lost 0 bases to trimming and J lost 5 bases, with 12 bases between them. The CDR3 length is 15 residues. The CDR3 spells CASSYSRARGDTQYF. DNA for the CDR3: TGTGCCAGCAGTTACTCGCGGGCCAGGGGAGATACGCAGTATTTT.

J is TRBJ2-7 and V is TRBV9, with D maybe TRBD1 (6 bases). V was clipped by 4 bases and J by 1 base, with 12 bases between them. Germline values: CDR1 SGDLS, CDR2 YYNGEE. The CDR3 loop spans 14 amino acids. DNA of the CDR3: TGTGCCAGCAGCTTGACGACAGGTTCCTACGAGCAGTACTTC. The encoded protein is CASSLTTGSYEQYF.

The chain joins TRBV5-4 to TRBJ2-1, with 8 bases identical to TRBD2. This CDR3 has 15 amino acids. With 3 bases clipped from V and 7 bases from J, the junction kept 9 bases outside the gene matches. Germline CDR1 reads SGHNT; CDR2 reads YYREEE (reference sequence). The CDR3 bases are TGTGCCAGCAGCTCCATTCGGGAGGGCCCGAATGAGCAGTTCTTC. Translating it yields CASSSIREGPNEQFF.

The chain is built from TRBV2 and TRBJ2-5; 8 bases are shared with TRBD2. Germline CDR1 is SNHLY and CDR2 is FYNNEI. Trimming took 6 bases from V and 4 from J; bases not matched to a gene: 10. This CDR3 is built from 15 residues. CDR3 sequence: CASSLELADGETQYF. The CDR3 DNA is TGTGCCAGCAGCCTCGAACTAGCGGATGGAGAGACCCAGTACTTC.

The chain has TRBV25-1 and TRBJ2-4; D unresolved. V was shortened by 3 bases and J by 0 bases, with 9 bases between the two germline ends. Germline values: CDR1 MGHDK, CDR2 SYGVNS. The CDR3 totals 15 residues. In nucleotides, the CDR3 is TGTGCCAGCAGTGACGGCGGTCTAGCCAAAAACATTCAGTACTTC. Its protein product is CASSDGGLAKNIQYF.

This clone was seen a single time. The V call is TRBV7-2, the J call TRBJ2-7; D uncertain. Trimming stripped 4 bases from V and 3 bases from J, with 7 bases between. The CDR3 has 12 amino acids. Germline V gene data show CDR1 as SGHTA and CDR2 as FQGNSA. The CDR3 region has the DNA TGTGCCAGCAGCTACCTCGGCTACGAGCAGTACTTC. Translating it yields CASSYLGYEQYF.

The CDR3 DNA follows: TGTGCCAGCTCACCAGAAGCGGGAGGGTTGTACAATGAGCAGTTCTTC. Protein product: CASSPEAGGLYNEQFF. The chain has TRBV18 and TRBJ2-1; 10 bases are shared with TRBD2. The J segment lost 4 bases and the V segment lost 2 bases, leaving 5 bases of the junction unmatched. CDR3 size: 16 residues. CDR1 and CDR2 from the germline V gene are KGHSH and LQKENI.

The V call is TRBV10-3, the J call TRBJ2-7; TRBD1 matches 8 bases. The CDR3 is made up of 15 amino acids. From germline, CDR1 is ENHRY and CDR2 SYGVKD. V lost 10 bases to trimming and J lost 12 bases; unmatched junction nucleotides: 23. The DNA for the CDR3 is TGTGCCAGTGGGACTTCGGGGCAGGGGGCCTCTCAACCGTACTTC. It specifies CASGTSGQGASQPYF.

This rearrangement joins TRBV25-1 to TRBJ1-1; tentative D call: TRBD1 (5 bases). Looked up from germline, CDR1 is MGHDK and CDR2 is SYGVNS. Trimming took off 3 bases at V and 1 base at J, with 9 bases between the two ends. This CDR3 has 14 amino acids. The CDR3 here is CASSDRGWNTEAFF. CDR3 in DNA: TGTGCCAGCAGTGATAGGGGTTGGAACACTGAAGCTTTCTTT.

This clone came up a few times. The rearrangement joins TRBV6-5 to TRBJ2-7, with D perhaps TRBD1 (6 bases). The CDR3 contains 15 residues. Trimming took 0 bases from V and 3 from J, leaving 12 bases between them. Germline lookup yields CDR1 MNHEY and CDR2 SVGAGI. In DNA form, the CDR3 reads TGTGCCAGCAGTTACTCTGGGATCAGGGGCTACGAGCAGTACTTC. This encodes CASSYSGIRGYEQYF.

The J gene is TRBJ2-1, the V gene TRBV9; TRBD2 is a possible D gene (5 bases). The V gene's germline CDR1 is SGDLS and CDR2 YYNGEE. The CDR3 consists of 12 residues. V gave up 0 bases and J gave up 8 bases, with 6 bases separating them. The CDR3 sequence is CASSVDGDEQFF. Written as DNA, the CDR3 is TGTGCCAGCAGCGTAGACGGGGATGAGCAGTTCTTC.